Listed here are 9 T cell receptor beta chains from one sample, sequenced in a study of cytomegalovirus exposure and HLA in healthy donors. Profiled with immunoSEQ multiplex PCR; TCRdb holds only in-frame clones, not every one. Of about 160,000 clones listed, 89% are singletons. The sequenced material came from PBMCs. These receptors came from a young man in good health and CMV-seropositive.

J is TRBJ1-1 and V is TRBV30, with 7 bases identical to TRBD1. Looked up from germline, CDR1 is GTSNPN and CDR2 is SVGIG (reference sequence). This CDR3 is built from 15 residues. V lost 4 bases and J lost 0; bases outside the gene matches: 8. CDR3 residues: CAWTSGQLMNTEAFF. In DNA form, the CDR3 reads TGTGCCTGGACTTCGGGACAGCTAATGAACACTGAAGCTTTCTTT. Together with reference TRBV30 and TRBJ1-1, the CDR3 gives the full variable domain: SQTIHQWPATLVQPVGSPLSLECTVEGTSNPNLYWYRQAAGRGLQLLFYSVGIGQISSEVPQNLSASRPQDRQFILSSKKLLLSDSGFYLCAWTSGQLMNTEAFFGQGTRLTVV.

The rearrangement joins TRBV6-4 to TRBJ1-2, with D possibly being TRBD1 (5 bases). Germline values: CDR1 MRHNA, CDR2 SNTAGT. V was trimmed by 1 base and J by 9 bases, leaving 15 bases between them. There are 14 residues in the CDR3. The CDR3 is CASSDYAGKGSYTF. The CDR3 nucleotides are TGTGCCAGCAGTGACTATGCAGGGAAGGGTAGCTACACCTTC.

V and J are TRBV28 and TRBJ2-5; D is ambiguous. CDR1 MDHEN and CDR2 SYDVKM come from the germline V gene. This CDR3 comprises 16 residues. V gave up 1 base and J gave up 0 bases, with 12 bases separating them. The CDR3 bases are TGTGCCAGCAGTTTATCCTCGGGTCAGTACCAAGAGACCCAGTACTTC. Its translation is CASSLSSGQYQETQYF.

V is TRBV10-1 and J is TRBJ2-5, with D possibly TRBD1 on 7 matching bases. Trimming took off 10 bases at V and 1 base at J, with 31 bases between the two ends. CDR1 is WNHNN and CDR2 is SYGVQD in the germline V gene (reference sequence). This CDR3 is 19 amino acids long. The CDR3 nucleotides are TGCGCCACCCCAATTCAACGGGAGTTGACAGGGAAGACCCAAGAGACCCAGTACTTC. Amino acid sequence: CATPIQRELTGKTQETQYF.

This clone was seen only a few times. V gene TRBV6-1 combines with J gene TRBJ2-7; D is unresolved. V was trimmed by 1 base and J by 6 bases, leaving 4 bases between them. This CDR3 is 11 amino acids long. From germline, CDR1 is MNHNS and CDR2 SASEGT. The CDR3 sequence: CASSEGREQYF. Here the CDR3 DNA reads TGTGCCAGCAGTGAAGGTCGCGAGCAGTACTTC.

The V and J genes are TRBV27 and TRBJ2-3; 10 bases match TRBD2. Germline-derived CDR1 and CDR2 are MNHEY and SMNVEV (reference sequence). The CDR3 totals 16 residues. J gave up 7 bases and V 2 bases, and 9 bases lay outside the gene matches. Written as DNA, the CDR3 is TGTGCCAGCAGTTTACTGGGGTCTAGCGGGGGAAATACGCAGTATTTT. It translates to CASSLLGSSGGNTQYF.

This clone appeared a few times. This chain uses TRBV7-9 with TRBJ2-1; D is possibly TRBD1 (5 bases). The CDR3 consists of 14 residues. V dropped 5 bases and J dropped 4 bases, with 12 bases sitting between them. Germline V gene lookup returns CDR1 SEHNR and CDR2 FQNEAQ (reference sequence). CDR3 DNA: TGTGCCAGCAGCCTTAGGGGTGGGTACAATGAGCAGTTCTTC. Encoded protein: CASSLRGGYNEQFF.

The rearrangement uses TRBV5-1 and TRBJ2-7; 8 bases match TRBD1. J lost 5 bases, V lost 4 bases, and 5 bases had no gene match. CDR3 size: 13 residues. CDR1 is SGHRS, CDR2 YFSETQ, per germline. CDR3 coding DNA: TGCGCCAGCAGCACCCAGACAGGGGACGAGCAGTACTTC. Its translation is CASSTQTGDEQYF.

The genes are TRBV11-2 and TRBJ2-7, with D possibly being TRBD1 (5 bases). Trimming took off 2 bases at V and 4 bases at J, with 12 bases between the two ends. The CDR3 contains 14 residues. Per the germline V gene, CDR1 is SGHAT and CDR2 is FQNNGV. CDR3 sequence: CASSLTGARYEQYF. CDR3 nucleotide sequence: TGTGCCAGCAGCTTAACTGGGGCGCGGTACGAGCAGTACTTC.